This T cell receptor (beta chain) was sequenced in a study of molecular identifiers for immune sequencing clone quantification. The V gene lost 1 base and the J gene lost 1 base, with 15 bases spanning the gap. This CDR3 spans 17 amino acids. TCRdb independently ran MiXCR on the PCR reads; one entry per CDR3 protein. The repertoire includes about 640,000 distinct CDR3 sequences, just under 20% of them detected once, and roughly 0.83% sits in the top ten. This clonotype was detected ten times or more. Source material: naive CD8+ T cells from blood, with Jurkat cell RNA spiked in. Regarding subset: FACS-sorted CD8+CD4-CCR7+CD45RA+ naive T cells. The chain links TRBV12-3 or TRBV12-4 to TRBJ2-3; no clear D gene. This sequence was found in a human donor in good health. Some libraries in this study had Jurkat cell RNA spiked in. The CDR3 DNA reads TGTGCCAGCAGTTTAGGCCTATACCCGGCCGGCACAGATACGCAGTATTTT. It is translated as CASSLGLYPAGTDTQYF.